This T cell receptor beta chain derives from a study of cytomegalovirus exposure and HLA in healthy donors. Trimming took 1 base from V and 0 from J, leaving 11 bases between them. This CDR3 spans 15 amino acids. Germline loops: CDR1 SGHRS, CDR2 YFSETQ. Profiled with immunoSEQ multiplex PCR; TCRdb holds only in-frame clones, not every one. The sample contains 190,000 or so clones, roughly 84% of which appear only once. The receptor's source is a young woman in good health and CMV-seropositive. Sequenced sample: PBMCs. The V gene is TRBV5-1, the J gene TRBJ2-7, with D possibly being TRBD1 (5 bases). The CDR3: CASSLMDTLSYEQYF. The CDR3 DNA follows: TGCGCCAGCAGCTTGATGGACACCCTCTCCTACGAGCAGTACTTC.